Shown below are 27 T cell receptor beta chains from a single sample sequenced in a study of spatial heterogeneity in lung cancer. TCRdb reprocessed the 5' RACE reads with MiXCR, giving one entry per CDR3 protein. Among thousands of distinct CDR3 sequences, around 9.8% were seen once, and the ten largest hold over 25%. General study points: The study found that expanded intratumoral alpha and beta TCR counts tracked tumor mutation counts.

These receptors are not linked to any known antigen. As for time point: sample taken at primary tumor resection. This material consisted of lung tumor tissue, taken at surgery. These receptor sequences come from a female donor with early-stage non-small cell lung cancer.

This clonotype was recorded at least ten times. J is TRBJ2-7 and V is TRBV5-6; tentatively, D is TRBD2 (6 bases). The CDR3 contains 13 residues. Germline-derived CDR1 and CDR2 are SGHDT and YYEEEE. V was shortened by 4 bases and J by 5 bases, with 13 bases between the two germline ends. CDR3 bases: TGTGCCAGCAGCCCACCGGGACTTAACGAGCAGTACTTC. It is translated as CASSPPGLNEQYF.

The table lists this clonotype with many counts. The chain joins TRBV5-1 to TRBJ2-3, with 8 nucleotides matching TRBD2. Per the germline V gene, CDR1 is SGHRS and CDR2 is YFSETQ. The CDR3 sequence is 18 residues long. The junction had 9 bases not matched to a gene; V was cut back by 0 bases and J by 0 bases. The CDR3 loop reads CASSLGSGGAPSTDTQYF. In nucleotides, the CDR3 is TGCGCCAGCAGCTTGGGAAGCGGGGGTGCTCCTAGCACAGATACGCAGTATTTT.

This clonotype was seen a few times. V usage is TRBV5-6 and J usage is TRBJ2-1; TRBD1 matches 7 bases. Germline CDR1 reads SGHDT; CDR2 reads YYEEEE. The CDR3 runs to 13 residues. The trim removed 0 bases at V and 9 bases at J, leaving 3 bases unmatched. Here the CDR3 DNA reads TGTGCCAGCAGCTTGGACAGGGGCGGTGAGCAGTTCTTC. Translation: CASSLDRGGEQFF.

By its share, this clonotype is medium-sized. CDR3 amino acids: CASSPQGSGGYTF. CDR3 bases: TGTGCCAGCAGTCCGCAGGGCTCTGGTGGCTACACCTTC. V usage is TRBV2 and J usage is TRBJ1-2; D perhaps matches TRBD1 (5 bases). The germline V and J ends were trimmed by 5 bases and 7 bases, with 14 bases remaining between them. The CDR3 is 13 residues long. Germline V gene lookup returns CDR1 SNHLY and CDR2 FYNNEI.

This clonotype is deemed medium-sized. The rearrangement uses TRBV7-6 and TRBJ2-2, with 8 bases lining up with TRBD2. With V trimmed by 1 base and J by 1 base, 5 bases remained unmatched. From germline, CDR1 is SGHVS and CDR2 FNYEAQ. The CDR3 has 17 amino acids. In nucleotides, the CDR3 is TGTGCCAGCAGCTTAGAAGCGGGGGCCCTGAACACCGGGGAGCTGTTTTTT. It yields the protein CASSLEAGALNTGELFF.

This clonotype appeared many times. Its ends do not fully match the called genes, so a read error is possible. The rearrangement joins TRBV4-1 to TRBJ2-4; 13 nucleotides align to TRBD2. Germline values: CDR1 MGHRA, CDR2 YSYEKL. The CDR3 runs 17 residues. CDR3 residues: CASSQAVGLAGVHIHYF. The CDR3 coding sequence is TGCGCCAGCAGCCAAGCCGTCGGACTAGCGGGAGTCCACATTCACTACTTC.

This clonotype ranks as medium-sized. This chain joins TRBV20-1 and TRBJ2-2; D is perhaps TRBD2 (6 bases). Germline CDR1 reads DFQATT; CDR2 reads SNEGSKA (reference sequence). Trimming shortened V by 0 bases and J by 3 bases, and 17 bases separated the two germline ends. CDR3 size: 17 residues. The CDR3 nucleotides read TGCAGTGCTAGAGATCGTTTCCGGGGGAGCGACACCGGGGAGCTGTTTTTT. It yields the protein CSARDRFRGSDTGELFF.

This clonotype is labeled large (0.1 to 1%). The chain combines TRBV6-6 with TRBJ1-5; no reliable D call. The CDR3 has 12 amino acids. Germline loops: CDR1 MNHNY, CDR2 SVGAGI (reference sequence). The V end was cut by 2 bases, the J end by 6 bases, with 5 bases between. The CDR3 DNA follows: TGTGCCAGCAGTTACGGCAGTCAGCCCCAGCATTTT. This codes for CASSYGSQPQHF.

This clonotype has a count of ten or more. The rearrangement uses TRBV18 and TRBJ2-7; 12 bases are a match to TRBD1. With V trimmed by 3 bases and J by 3 bases, 3 bases remained unmatched. The CDR3 has 15 residues. Germline CDR1 and CDR2: KGHSH and LQKENI. The CDR3 DNA follows: TGTGCCAGCTCACCCGGGACAGGGGGCGTCTACGAGCAGTACGTC. Its protein is CASSPGTGGVYEQYV.

By share of the sample, this clonotype is medium-sized. The gene calls are TRBV28 and TRBJ1-5; D gene uncertain. V lost 8 bases and J 3 bases, leaving 17 bases between the germline ends. In germline, CDR1 is MDHEN, CDR2 SYDVKM. The CDR3 contains 15 residues. Here the CDR3 reads CASSMYGADNQPQHF. CDR3 nucleotide sequence: TGTGCCAGCTCGATGTATGGTGCAGACAATCAGCCCCAGCATTTT.

V usage is TRBV7-9 and J usage is TRBJ2-1; D unclear. Germline V gene sequence: CDR1 SEHNR, CDR2 FQNEAQ (reference sequence). Trimming shortened V by 7 bases and J by 3 bases, and 4 bases separated the two germline ends. CDR3 length equals 11 residues. The CDR3 reads CASNNYNEQFF. Written as DNA, the CDR3 is TGTGCCAGCAACAACTACAATGAGCAGTTCTTC.

There are many counts of this clonotype. The V call is TRBV7-9, the J call TRBJ2-1; 12 nucleotides line up with TRBD2. The junction had 13 bases not matched to a gene; V was cut back by 1 base and J by 9 bases. This CDR3 has 18 amino acids. Germline lookup yields CDR1 SEHNR and CDR2 FQNEAQ (reference sequence). The CDR3 protein is CASSLGLTSGSMGGEQFF. The CDR3 region has the DNA TGTGCCAGCAGCTTAGGACTGACTAGCGGGAGTATGGGCGGTGAGCAGTTCTTC.

Judged by abundance, this clonotype is medium-sized. The chain uses TRBV11-2 and TRBJ1-1; perhaps TRBD1 as D (6 bases). The V and J ends lost 5 bases and 1 base respectively, with 8 bases between them. CDR1 and CDR2 (germline): SGHAT, FQNNGV. The CDR3 consists of 13 residues. For the CDR3, the DNA is TGTGCCAGCAGCCGGACAGAGAACACTGAAGCTTTCTTT. Residues: CASSRTENTEAFF.

This clonotype appeared many times. V is TRBV5-4 and J is TRBJ1-1; D possibly corresponds to TRBD1 (5 bases). Germline CDR1 SGHNT, CDR2 YYREEE (reference sequence). The ends were cut back, 3 bases at V and 1 base at J, with 13 bases in the middle. This CDR3 is built from 15 residues. The CDR3 DNA is TGTGCCAGCAGCTGGCAGCAGGGTGGGAACACTGAAGCTTTCTTT. Translating gives CASSWQQGGNTEAFF.

This clonotype came up many times. The V call is TRBV12-3 or TRBV12-4, the J call TRBJ2-3; 8 bases agree with TRBD1. The CDR3 sequence is 17 residues long. J was trimmed by 3 bases and V by 1 base; bases with no gene match: 9. The CDR3 DNA follows: TGTGCCAGCAGTTTAGGGGACAGGTGGGGCCCTACAGATACGCAGTATTTT. It encodes CASSLGDRWGPTDTQYF.

This clonotype is termed medium-sized. V is TRBV5-1 and J is TRBJ2-3; the D gene is possibly TRBD2 (6 bases). CDR1 and CDR2 from the germline V gene are SGHRS and YFSETQ. The CDR3 runs 14 residues. V was clipped by 4 bases and J by 0 bases, with 9 bases between them. In DNA form, the CDR3 reads TGCGCCAGCAGCGCGGGGAGGAGCACAGATACGCAGTATTTT. Protein product: CASSAGRSTDTQYF. Full variable domain (remainder filled in from reference TRBV5-1 and TRBJ2-3): KAGVTQTPRYLIKTRGQQVTLSCSPISGHRSVSWYQQTPGQGLQFLFEYFSETQRNKGNFPGRFSGRQFSNSRSEMNVSTLELGDSALYLCASSAGRSTDTQYFGPGTRLTVL.

This clonotype is medium-sized (0.01 to 0.1%) in the sample. V usage is TRBV7-9 and J usage is TRBJ2-1, with D tentatively TRBD2 (9 bases). V shed 1 base and J shed 3 bases, with 22 bases lying between them. Per germline, CDR1 SEHNR and CDR2 FQNEAQ (reference sequence). CDR3 size: 19 residues. The CDR3 protein is CASSLGGQGPSGVYNEQFF. CDR3 DNA sequence: TGTGCCAGCAGCTTAGGAGGACAGGGCCCTAGCGGGGTCTACAATGAGCAGTTCTTC.

This clonotype was counted a single time. J is TRBJ1-2 and V is TRBV11-1; maybe TRBD1 (5 bases). The CDR3 spans 15 residues. Germline CDR1 is SGHAT and CDR2 is FQDESV (reference sequence). Trimming left V 5 bases short and J 2 bases short, with 15 bases between. DNA of the CDR3: TGTGCCAGCAGCAACATAGGGGCAGAGAACTATGGCTACACCTTC. Translation gives CASSNIGAENYGYTF.

The chain links TRBV29-1 to TRBJ2-5; D is uncertain. V was trimmed by 4 bases and J by 5 bases, leaving 5 bases between them. Germline lookup yields CDR1 SQVTM and CDR2 ANQGSEA. The CDR3 spans 10 residues. The CDR3 nucleotides are TGCAGCGTTGGAGACGAGACCCAGTACTTC. It yields the protein CSVGDETQYF. Drawing the rest from reference TRBV29-1 and TRBJ2-5, the complete variable domain is SAVISQKPSRDICQRGTSLTIQCQVDSQVTMMFWYRQQPGQSLTLIATANQGSEATYESGFVIDKFPISRPNLTFSTLTVSNMSPEDSSIYLCSVGDETQYFGPGTRLLVL.

The chain links TRBV30 to TRBJ1-2; D gene ambiguous. The CDR3 covers 11 residues. The germline V gene has CDR1 GTSNPN and CDR2 SVGIG (reference sequence). V gave up 3 bases and J gave up 4 bases, with 6 bases separating them. CDR3 nucleotides: TGTGCCTGGAGGGCGTTCTATGGCTACACCTTC. It specifies CAWRAFYGYTF.

In its sample, this clonotype was seen many times. J is TRBJ1-1 and V is TRBV5-1, with D uncertain. Trimming stripped 0 bases from V and 0 bases from J, with 9 bases between. Germline values: CDR1 SGHRS, CDR2 YFSETQ. The CDR3 length is 15 residues. The CDR3 here is CASSLALGLNTEAFF. In DNA form, the CDR3 reads TGCGCCAGCAGCTTGGCCCTGGGCTTGAACACTGAAGCTTTCTTT.

V usage is TRBV15 and J usage is TRBJ2-1; TRBD1 agrees at 10 bases. With V trimmed by 0 bases and J by 6 bases, 2 bases remained unmatched. The CDR3 loop spans 15 amino acids. The germline V gene has CDR1 LNHNV and CDR2 YYDKDF (reference sequence). In DNA, the CDR3 is TGTGCCACCAGCAGAGATCGACAGGGGGCCAATGAGCAGTTCTTC. It encodes CATSRDRQGANEQFF.

As to this clonotype: A much larger clonotype is one base distant, so this may be a read error. V usage is TRBV7-2 and J usage is TRBJ2-5; TRBD2 matches 8 bases. This CDR3 has 13 residues. The germline CDR1 and CDR2 sequences are SGHTA and FQGNSA. CDR3 sequence: CASSLGAGETKYF. The CDR3 DNA follows: TGTGCCAGCAGCTTGGGAGCGGGGGAGACCAAGTACTTC.

This clonotype has a count of ten or more. The chain recombines TRBV7-2 with TRBJ1-1; possible D gene TRBD1, 6 bases. This CDR3 comprises 14 residues. Germline loops: CDR1 SGHTA, CDR2 FQGNSA. The V end was cut by 5 bases, the J end by 1 base, with 11 bases between. Here the CDR3 DNA reads TGTGCCAGCAGCCGGGACAACCGGAACACTGAAGCTTTCTTT. The encoded protein is CASSRDNRNTEAFF.

Turning to this clonotype: A read error is possible here, since a much larger clone lies one base away. The chain has TRBV28 and TRBJ1-5, with 8 bases matching TRBD1. In germline, CDR1 is MDHEN, CDR2 SYDVKM. The CDR3 totals 14 residues. The CDR3 here is CASRPTGEGQPQLF. In nucleotides, the CDR3 is TGTGCCAGCAGGCCGACAGGGGAAGGTCAGCCCCAGCTTTTT.

The table lists this clonotype with many counts. The V gene is TRBV6-2 or TRBV6-3, the J gene TRBJ1-2, with 9 bases identical to TRBD1. The CDR3 has 15 residues. Germline loops: CDR1 MNHEY, CDR2 SVGEGT. The J segment lost 2 bases and the V segment lost 5 bases, leaving 6 bases of the junction unmatched. CDR3 coding DNA: TGTGCCAGCAGTCCTTGGACAGGGGTGAACTATGGCTACACCTTC. Its translation is CASSPWTGVNYGYTF.

This clonotype was detected ten times or more. This chain joins TRBV20-1 and TRBJ2-5; 12 bases are shared with TRBD2. Germline V gene data show CDR1 as DFQATT and CDR2 as SNEGSKA (reference sequence). J was trimmed by 5 bases and V by 5 bases; bases with no gene match: 6. There are 14 residues in the CDR3. The CDR3 is CSAWLAGGGETQYF. The CDR3 DNA follows: TGCAGTGCTTGGCTAGCGGGAGGGGGGGAGACCCAGTACTTC.